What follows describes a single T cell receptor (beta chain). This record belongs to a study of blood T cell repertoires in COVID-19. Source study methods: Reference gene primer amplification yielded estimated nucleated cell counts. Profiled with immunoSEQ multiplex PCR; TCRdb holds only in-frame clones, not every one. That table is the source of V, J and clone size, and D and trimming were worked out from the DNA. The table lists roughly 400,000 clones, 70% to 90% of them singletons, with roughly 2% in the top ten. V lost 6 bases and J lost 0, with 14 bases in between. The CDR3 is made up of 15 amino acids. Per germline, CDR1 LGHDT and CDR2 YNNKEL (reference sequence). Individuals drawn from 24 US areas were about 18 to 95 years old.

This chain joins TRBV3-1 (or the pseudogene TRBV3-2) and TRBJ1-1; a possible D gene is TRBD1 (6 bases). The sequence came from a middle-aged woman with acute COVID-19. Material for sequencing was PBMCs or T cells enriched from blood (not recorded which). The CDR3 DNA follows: TGTGCCAGCAGTCCAAGACCAGGGGTGAACACTGAAGCTTTCTTT. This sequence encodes CASSPRPGVNTEAFF.